The clone carrying this T cell receptor beta chain was observed a few times. TCR beta cDNA was reverse-transcribed from approximately 0.45 ug of total RNA. The reaction used a constant-region primer and ProtoScript II reverse transcriptase. Three nested multiplex PCR rounds, a slightly modified ARM-PCR, produced the libraries for TCR beta. Primers for the first two PCR rounds were TRBV1-TRBV30 forward primers and a C-beta reverse primer (about 9 cycles per round). TCRdb independently ran MiXCR on the multiplex PCR reads; one entry per CDR3 protein. The sample lists about 180,000 distinct CDR3 sequences, 50% to 75% occurring once. These data are taken from a study of tumor-infiltrating lymphocytes in primary liver carcinoma. Germline DNA was also extracted, while the blood RNA originated from unsorted whole blood. A roughly 4.1-milliliter peripheral blood sample was collected before surgery. Trimming cost V 0 bases and J 5 bases, with 7 bases left between them. Germline V gene lookup returns CDR1 MNHEY and CDR2 SVGEGT. The CDR3 runs to 14 residues.

This chain uses TRBV6-2 or TRBV6-3 with TRBJ2-2, with D uncertain. This receptor was obtained from a man aged 35 to 55 with primary liver carcinoma and hepatitis B virus infection. Material for sequencing was peripheral blood. CDR3 in amino acids: CASSYSSETGELFF. The DNA of the CDR3 is TGTGCCAGCAGTTACTCGAGTGAGACCGGGGAGCTGTTTTTT.